This T cell receptor beta chain was observed in a study of T cell responses to AZD1222 COVID-19 vaccine. About this clone itself: Its antigen is unknown.

Profiled with immunoSEQ multiplex PCR; TCRdb holds only in-frame clones, not every one. The sample records tens of thousands of clones, around nine tenths being singletons. Study results and caveats: Researchers report vaccine-associated CD4 TCRs spanning spike, with dominance at 160-218 and 743-854.

V lost 5 bases and J lost 3, with 16 bases in between. The germline V gene has CDR1 SEHNR and CDR2 FQNEAQ (reference sequence). This CDR3 comprises 16 residues. Pooling covered second doses at about 4 or about 12 weeks. The chain links TRBV7-9 to TRBJ1-4; D perhaps matches TRBD1 (5 bases). The sample here was peripheral blood, taken 28 days after the second AZD1222 dose. The receptor's source is an adult who received the AZD1222 COVID-19 vaccine. The CDR3 loop is CASSMRDLGANEKLFF. Written as DNA, the CDR3 is TGTGCCAGCAGCATGAGGGACCTTGGGGCTAATGAAAAACTGTTTTTT.